A single sample gave rise to the 7 T cell receptor beta chains below, sequenced in a study of technical replicates of blood from several donors. Some clones are missing from TCRdb's copy, which holds only in-frame ones; the method was immunoSEQ multiplex PCR. The data show tens of thousands of clones, 93% seen once. The sequenced sample consisted of T cells isolated from PBMCs. Receptors originate from a human donor in good health.

CDR3 coding DNA: TGCGCCAGCAGCTCGGCAGGGGCTCAAGAGACCCAGTACTTC. Protein product: CASSSAGAQETQYF. V gene TRBV4-1 combines with J gene TRBJ2-5; possibly TRBD1 for D (6 bases). The germline V gene has CDR1 MGHRA and CDR2 YSYEKL. The CDR3 is made up of 14 amino acids. Deletions cut 5 bases from V and 2 bases from J, with 12 bases between.

The rearrangement links TRBV5-4 to TRBJ1-1; weak D call: TRBD1 (6 bases). This CDR3 comprises 14 residues. V was clipped by 0 bases and J by 3 bases, with 9 bases between them. CDR1 SGHNT and CDR2 YYREEE come from the germline V gene (reference sequence). The CDR3 sequence is CASSLGTAHTEAFF. The CDR3 DNA sequence: TGTGCCAGCAGCTTGGGGACAGCCCACACTGAAGCTTTCTTT.

This sequence joins TRBV27 and TRBJ2-1, with a weak D call TRBD1 (6 bases). This CDR3 has 15 amino acids. V lost 2 bases and J 1 base, leaving 9 bases between the germline ends. The germline gives CDR1 MNHEY, CDR2 SMNVEV (reference sequence). CDR3 sequence reads: CASSLQGSSYNEQFF. The CDR3 DNA sequence: TGTGCCAGCAGTTTACAGGGGTCGTCCTACAATGAGCAGTTCTTC.

The chain uses TRBV29-1 and TRBJ1-4, with a weak D call TRBD1 (5 bases). Germline assignment: CDR1 SQVTM and CDR2 ANQGSEA. CDR3 size: 14 residues. V lost 6 bases and J 7 bases, leaving 18 bases between the germline ends. This CDR3 is CSVLDRGDGEKLFF. Written as DNA, the CDR3 is TGCAGCGTATTAGACCGCGGGGACGGTGAAAAACTGTTTTTT.

The genes are TRBV7-8 and TRBJ2-7, with TRBD2 matching over 12 bases. Germline CDR1 reads SGHVS; CDR2 reads FQNEAQ. The CDR3 is made up of 20 amino acids. V trimming: 1 base; J trimming: 2 bases; junction bases outside the gene matches: 15. CDR3 in DNA: TGTGCCAGCAGCTTAGAATCCAGACTAGCGGGGGCTTCGAGAACCTACGAGCAGTACTTC. Translation gives CASSLESRLAGASRTYEQYF.

The chain recombines TRBV21-1 with TRBJ1-1. TRBV21-1 is flagged as a pseudogene. The CDR3 is 12 amino acids. The DNA of the CDR3 is TGTGCCAGCAGCAAGGAGGGCACTGAAGCTTTCTTT. Translated, it gives CASSKEGTEAFF.

The CDR3 protein is CASSIGGQGNFYEQYF. The CDR3 bases are TGTGCCAGTAGTATAGGGGGACAGGGGAATTTCTACGAGCAGTACTTC. J is TRBJ2-7 and V is TRBV19; 10 positions agree with TRBD1. Trimming removed 1 base from V and 3 bases from J; junction bases left unmatched: 6. This CDR3 has 16 residues. CDR1 LNHDA and CDR2 SQIVND come from the germline V gene (reference sequence).